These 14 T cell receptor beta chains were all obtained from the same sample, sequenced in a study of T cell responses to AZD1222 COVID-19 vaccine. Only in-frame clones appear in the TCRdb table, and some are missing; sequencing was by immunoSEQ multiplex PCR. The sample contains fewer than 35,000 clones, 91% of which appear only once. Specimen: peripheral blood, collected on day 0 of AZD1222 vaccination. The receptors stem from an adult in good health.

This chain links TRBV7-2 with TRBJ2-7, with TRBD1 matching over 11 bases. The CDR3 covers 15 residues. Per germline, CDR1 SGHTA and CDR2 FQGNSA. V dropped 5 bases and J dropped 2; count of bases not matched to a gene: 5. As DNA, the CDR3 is TGTGCCAGCAGCCCCAGGACAGGGGGCGCCTACGAGCAGTACTTC. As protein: CASSPRTGGAYEQYF.

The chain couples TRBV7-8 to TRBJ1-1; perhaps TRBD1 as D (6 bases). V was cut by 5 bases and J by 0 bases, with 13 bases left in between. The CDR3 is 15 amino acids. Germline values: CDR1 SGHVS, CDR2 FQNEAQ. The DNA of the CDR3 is TGTGCCAGCAGCCCCGGGACAAGAATGAACACTGAAGCTTTCTTT. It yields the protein CASSPGTRMNTEAFF. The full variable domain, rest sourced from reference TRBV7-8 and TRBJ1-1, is GAGVSQSPRYKVAKRGQDVALRCDPISGHVSLFWYQQALGQGPEFLTYFQNEAQLDKSGLPSDRFFAERPEGSVSTLKIQRTQQEDSAVYLCASSPGTRMNTEAFFGQGTRLTVV.

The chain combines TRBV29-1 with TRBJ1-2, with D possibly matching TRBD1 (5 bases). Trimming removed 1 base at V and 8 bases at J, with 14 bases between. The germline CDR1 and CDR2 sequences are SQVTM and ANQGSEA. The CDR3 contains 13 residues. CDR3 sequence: CSVEVGGGDGYTF. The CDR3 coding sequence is TGCAGCGTTGAAGTCGGAGGAGGGGACGGCTACACCTTC.

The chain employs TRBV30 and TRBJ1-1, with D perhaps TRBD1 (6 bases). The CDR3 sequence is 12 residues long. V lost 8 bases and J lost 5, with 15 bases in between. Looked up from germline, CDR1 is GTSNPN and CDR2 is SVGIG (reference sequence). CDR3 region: CARYRVGTEAFF. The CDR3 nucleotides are TGTGCCCGGTACAGGGTGGGAACTGAAGCTTTCTTT.

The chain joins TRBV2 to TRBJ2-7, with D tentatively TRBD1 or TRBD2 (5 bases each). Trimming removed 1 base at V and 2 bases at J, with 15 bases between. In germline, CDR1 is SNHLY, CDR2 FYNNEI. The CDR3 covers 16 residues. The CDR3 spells CASSEGGFSPTYEQYF. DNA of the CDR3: TGTGCCAGCAGTGAAGGGGGGTTTTCACCGACCTACGAGCAGTACTTC.

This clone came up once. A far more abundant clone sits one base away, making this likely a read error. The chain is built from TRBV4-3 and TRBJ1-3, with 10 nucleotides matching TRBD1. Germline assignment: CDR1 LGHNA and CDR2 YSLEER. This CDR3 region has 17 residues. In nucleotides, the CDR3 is TGCGCCAGCTGCCAGCGGACAGGGGGAAGATCTGGAAACACCATATATTTT. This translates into CASCQRTGGRSGNTIYF.

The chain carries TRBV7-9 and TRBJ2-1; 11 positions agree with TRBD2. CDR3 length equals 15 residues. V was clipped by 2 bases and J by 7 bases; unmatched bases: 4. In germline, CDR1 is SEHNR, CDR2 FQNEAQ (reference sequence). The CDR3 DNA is TGTGCCAGCAGCTTACTAGCGGGGGGACGAAATGAGCAGTTCTTC. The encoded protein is CASSLLAGGRNEQFF.

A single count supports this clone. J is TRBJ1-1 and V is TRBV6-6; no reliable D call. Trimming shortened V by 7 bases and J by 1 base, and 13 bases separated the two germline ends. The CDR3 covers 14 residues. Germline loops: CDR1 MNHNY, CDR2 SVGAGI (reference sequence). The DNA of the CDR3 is TGTGCCAGCAACGGAGTCGGTTCGAACACTGAAGCTTTCTTT. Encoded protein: CASNGVGSNTEAFF.

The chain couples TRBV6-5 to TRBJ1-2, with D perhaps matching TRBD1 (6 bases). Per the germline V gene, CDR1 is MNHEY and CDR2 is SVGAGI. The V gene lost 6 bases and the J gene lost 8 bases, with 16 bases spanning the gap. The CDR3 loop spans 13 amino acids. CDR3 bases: TGTGCCAGCAGAGAGGCGGGGGCGCTGGGCTACACCTTC. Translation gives CASREAGALGYTF.

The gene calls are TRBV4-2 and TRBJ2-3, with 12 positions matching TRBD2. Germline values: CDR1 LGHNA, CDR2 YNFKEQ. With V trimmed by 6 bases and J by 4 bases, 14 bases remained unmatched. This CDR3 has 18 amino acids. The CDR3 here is CASRVANSLAGGPDTQYF. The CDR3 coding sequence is TGTGCCAGCAGGGTAGCTAATAGTCTAGCGGGGGGGCCAGATACGCAGTATTTT.

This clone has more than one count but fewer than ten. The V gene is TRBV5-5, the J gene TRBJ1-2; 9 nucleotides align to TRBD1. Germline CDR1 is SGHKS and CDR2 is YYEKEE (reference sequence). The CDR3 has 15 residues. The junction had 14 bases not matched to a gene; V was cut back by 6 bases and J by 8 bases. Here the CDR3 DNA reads TGTGCCAGCACCGGAACCGGGACAGGGACGGGCGGCTACACCTTC. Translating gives CASTGTGTGTGGYTF.

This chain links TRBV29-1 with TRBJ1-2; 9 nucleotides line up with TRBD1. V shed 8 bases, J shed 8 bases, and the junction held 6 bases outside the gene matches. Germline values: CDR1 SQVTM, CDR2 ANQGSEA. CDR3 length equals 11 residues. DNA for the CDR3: TGCAGCTACCGGACAGGGGAAGGCTACACCTTC. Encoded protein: CSYRTGEGYTF. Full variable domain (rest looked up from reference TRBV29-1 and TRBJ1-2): SAVISQKPSRDICQRGTSLTIQCQVDSQVTMMFWYRQQPGQSLTLIATANQGSEATYESGFVIDKFPISRPNLTFSTLTVSNMSPEDSSIYLCSYRTGEGYTFGSGTRLTVV.

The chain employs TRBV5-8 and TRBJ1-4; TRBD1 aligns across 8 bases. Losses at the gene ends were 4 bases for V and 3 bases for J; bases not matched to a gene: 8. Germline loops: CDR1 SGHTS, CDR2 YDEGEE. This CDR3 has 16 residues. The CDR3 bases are TGTGCCAGCAGCCACTACGGGACAGGCGCTAATGAAAAACTGTTTTTT. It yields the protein CASSHYGTGANEKLFF.

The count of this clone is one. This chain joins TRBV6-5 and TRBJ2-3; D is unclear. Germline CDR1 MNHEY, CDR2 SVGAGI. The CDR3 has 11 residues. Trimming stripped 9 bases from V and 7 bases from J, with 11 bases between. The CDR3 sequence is CASRDGNTQYF. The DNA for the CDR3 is TGTGCCAGTCGAGACGGCAATACGCAGTATTTT.